The entry below gives a single T cell receptor beta chain sequence along with its context. At the DNA level, this CDR3 is encoded by other sequences in the same sample as well. The method was immunoSEQ multiplex PCR; TCRdb's version includes in-frame clones alone and lacks a portion of them. The sample has approximately 1,500,000 clones, approximately 98% seen once; the top ten hold 0.45%. This sample was taken from a study of shared clonotypes between healthy human individuals. This receptor was taken from a young man in good health. Sequenced sample: naive CD4+ T cells sorted from blood. Documented subset: CD45RA+ positively selected.

In nucleotides, the CDR3 is TGTGCCATCAGTGAGTCGGGGGGTCGGGAGACCCAGTACTTC. It encodes CAISESGGRETQYF. The V gene is TRBV10-3, the J gene TRBJ2-5; TRBD2 is a possible D gene (6 bases). With 0 bases removed from V and 5 bases from J, the gap between germline ends came to 10 bases. CDR3 size: 14 residues. CDR1 and CDR2 from the germline V gene are ENHRY and SYGVKD.